Described below is a single T cell receptor beta chain sequence and its context. The antigen remains unidentified. The CDR3 is 15 amino acids. The V gene end was trimmed by 3 bases and the J gene end by 5 bases; junction bases not matched to a gene: 7. From germline, CDR1 is LNHDA and CDR2 SQIVND (reference sequence). The data originate from a study of T cell repertoires in cytomegalovirus infection. Study overall: CMV epitopes, recently identified HLA-C-restricted and well-studied HLA-B-restricted, were used. Shared public TCR beta signatures pointed to both CMV infection and a matching HLA type. Study observations and caveats: In two of eight donors, the top clonotype was HLA-C-restricted CMV-specific. The cumulative frequency of public TCR beta families distinguished individuals who carried CMV together with the relevant HLA.

TCRdb redid the calling of the reads with MiXCR, one entry per CDR3 protein. Seen here are roughly 920,000 distinct CDR3 sequences, more than 25% observed once, and the top ten hold around an eighth. This chain connects TRBV19 to TRBJ1-1; 9 positions agree with TRBD1. The sample consisted of cultured CD8+ T cells from PBMCs, taken from culture after CMV antigen stimulation. The receptor's source is a human donor in good health (CMV status not recorded). Some clones in this sample may be carry-over from other donors' samples. CDR3 bases: TGTGCCAGTAGTATCTCGAGGACAGGGGCGACTGAAGCTTTCTTT. This codes for CASSISRTGATEAFF.